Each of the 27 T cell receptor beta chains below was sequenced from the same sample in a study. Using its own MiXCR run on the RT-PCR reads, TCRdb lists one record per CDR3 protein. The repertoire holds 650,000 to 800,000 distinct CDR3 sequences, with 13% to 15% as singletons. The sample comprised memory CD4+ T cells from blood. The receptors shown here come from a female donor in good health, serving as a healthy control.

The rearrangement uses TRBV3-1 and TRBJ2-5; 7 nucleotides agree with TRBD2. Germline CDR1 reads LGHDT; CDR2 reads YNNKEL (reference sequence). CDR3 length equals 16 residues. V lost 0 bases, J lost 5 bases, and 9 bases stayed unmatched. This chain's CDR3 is CASSQDGTTRVETQYF. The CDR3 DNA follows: TGTGCCAGCAGCCAAGATGGGACTACTCGGGTCGAGACCCAGTACTTC.

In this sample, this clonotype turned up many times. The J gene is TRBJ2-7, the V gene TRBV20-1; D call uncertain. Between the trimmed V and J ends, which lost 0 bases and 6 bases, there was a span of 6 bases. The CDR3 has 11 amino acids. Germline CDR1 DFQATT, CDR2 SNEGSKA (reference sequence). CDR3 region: CSARDPPEQYF. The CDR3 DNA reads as TGCAGTGCTAGAGACCCCCCCGAGCAGTACTTC.

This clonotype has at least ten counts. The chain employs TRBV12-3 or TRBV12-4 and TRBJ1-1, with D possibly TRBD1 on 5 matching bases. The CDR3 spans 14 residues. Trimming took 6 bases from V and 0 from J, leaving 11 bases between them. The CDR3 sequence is CASRLQVMNTEAFF. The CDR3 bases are TGTGCCAGCAGGTTACAGGTTATGAACACTGAAGCTTTCTTT.

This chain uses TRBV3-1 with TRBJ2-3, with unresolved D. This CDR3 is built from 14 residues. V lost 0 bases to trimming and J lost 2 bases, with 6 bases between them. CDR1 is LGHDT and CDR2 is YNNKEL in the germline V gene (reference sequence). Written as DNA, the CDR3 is TGTGCCAGCAGCCAAGATACTACCACAGATACGCAGTATTTT. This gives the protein CASSQDTTTDTQYF.

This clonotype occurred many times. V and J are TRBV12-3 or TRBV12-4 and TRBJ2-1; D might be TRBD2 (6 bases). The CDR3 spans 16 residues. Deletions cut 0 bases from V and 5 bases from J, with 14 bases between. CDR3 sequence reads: CASSLALGEANNEQFF. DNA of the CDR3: TGTGCCAGCAGTTTAGCTTTGGGGGAGGCAAACAATGAGCAGTTCTTC.

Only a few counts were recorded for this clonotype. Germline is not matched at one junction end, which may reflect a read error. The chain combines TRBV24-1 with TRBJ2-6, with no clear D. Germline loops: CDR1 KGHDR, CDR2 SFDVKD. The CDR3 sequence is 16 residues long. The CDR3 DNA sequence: TGTGCCACCAGTGATTCGGCAGAGTCTGGAGCCAACGTCCTGACTTTC. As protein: CATSDSAESGANVLTF.

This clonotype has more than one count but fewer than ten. The CDR3 sequence is CASRTGGHLIRELFF. The CDR3 bases are TGTGCCAGCAGGACAGGGGGCCACCTTATCCGAGAACTGTTTTTT. The V and J genes are TRBV12-3 or TRBV12-4 and TRBJ1-4, with 10 bases aligning to TRBD1. This CDR3 region has 15 residues. Germline trimming cut 6 bases from V and 12 bases from J; bases unmatched to any gene: 13.

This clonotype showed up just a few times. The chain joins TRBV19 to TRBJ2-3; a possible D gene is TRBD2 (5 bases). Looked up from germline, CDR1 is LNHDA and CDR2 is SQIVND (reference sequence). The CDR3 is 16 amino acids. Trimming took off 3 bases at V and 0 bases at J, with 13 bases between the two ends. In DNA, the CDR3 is TGTGCCAGTAGTATGGGAGCTCCGCTTAGCACAGATACGCAGTATTTT. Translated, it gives CASSMGAPLSTDTQYF.

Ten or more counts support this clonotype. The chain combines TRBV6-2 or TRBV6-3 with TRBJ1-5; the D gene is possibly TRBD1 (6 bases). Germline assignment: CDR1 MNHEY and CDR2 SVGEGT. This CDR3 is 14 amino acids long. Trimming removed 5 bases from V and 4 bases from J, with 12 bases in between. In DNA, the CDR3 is TGTGCCAGCAGTCCCGGACAGAAAAATCAGCCCCAGCATTTT. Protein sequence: CASSPGQKNQPQHF.

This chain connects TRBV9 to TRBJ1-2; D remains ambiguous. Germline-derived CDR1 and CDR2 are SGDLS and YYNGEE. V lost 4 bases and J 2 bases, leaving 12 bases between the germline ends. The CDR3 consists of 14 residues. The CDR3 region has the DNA TGTGCCAGCAGCTCCCGGGAAGAAAACTATGGCTACACCTTC. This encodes CASSSREENYGYTF. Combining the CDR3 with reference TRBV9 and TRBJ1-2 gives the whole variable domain DSGVTQTPKHLITATGQRVTLRCSPRSGDLSVYWYQQSLDQGLQFLIQYYNGEERAKGNILERFSAQQFPDLHSELNLSSLELGDSALYFCASSSREENYGYTFGSGTRLTVV.

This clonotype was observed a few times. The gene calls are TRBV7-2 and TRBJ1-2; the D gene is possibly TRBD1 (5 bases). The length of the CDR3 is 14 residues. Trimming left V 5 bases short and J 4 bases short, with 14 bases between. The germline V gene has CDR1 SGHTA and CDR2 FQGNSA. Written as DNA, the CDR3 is TGTGCCAGCAGCCGAGGAGGGGTAGGCTATGGCTACACCTTC. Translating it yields CASSRGGVGYGYTF.

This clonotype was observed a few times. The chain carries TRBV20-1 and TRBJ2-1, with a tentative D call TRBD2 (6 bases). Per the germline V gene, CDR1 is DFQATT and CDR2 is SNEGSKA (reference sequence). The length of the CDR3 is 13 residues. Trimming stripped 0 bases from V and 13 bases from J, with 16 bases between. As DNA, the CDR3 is TGCAGTGCTAGAGAGGGGGACTCCGTCTACCAGTTCTTC. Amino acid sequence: CSAREGDSVYQFF.

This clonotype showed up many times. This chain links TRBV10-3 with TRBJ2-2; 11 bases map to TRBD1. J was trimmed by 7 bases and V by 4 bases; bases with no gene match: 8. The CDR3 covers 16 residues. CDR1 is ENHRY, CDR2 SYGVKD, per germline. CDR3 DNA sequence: TGTGCCATCAGTGGGACAGGGGGCGCCTTTATCGGGGAGCTGTTTTTT. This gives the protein CAISGTGGAFIGELFF.

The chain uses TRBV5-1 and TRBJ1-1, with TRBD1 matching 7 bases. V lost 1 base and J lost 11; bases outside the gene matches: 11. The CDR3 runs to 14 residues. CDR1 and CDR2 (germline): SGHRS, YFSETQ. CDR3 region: CASSLPGGEGGAFF. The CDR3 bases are TGCGCCAGCAGCTTGCCAGGGGGAGAAGGGGGGGCTTTCTTT.

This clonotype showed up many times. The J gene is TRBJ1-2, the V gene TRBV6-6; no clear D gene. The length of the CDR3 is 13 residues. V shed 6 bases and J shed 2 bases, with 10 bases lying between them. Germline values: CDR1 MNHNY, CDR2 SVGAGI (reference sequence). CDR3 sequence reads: CASSSDPNYGYTF. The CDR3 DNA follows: TGTGCCAGCAGCTCTGATCCCAACTATGGCTACACCTTC.

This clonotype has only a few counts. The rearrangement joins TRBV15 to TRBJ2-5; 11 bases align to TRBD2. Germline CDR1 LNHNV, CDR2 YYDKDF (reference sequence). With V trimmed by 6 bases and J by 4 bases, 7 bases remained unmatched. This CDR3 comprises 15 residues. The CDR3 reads CATSYRLAGGETQYF. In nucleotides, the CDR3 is TGTGCCACCAGTTATCGCCTAGCGGGAGGAGAGACCCAGTACTTC.

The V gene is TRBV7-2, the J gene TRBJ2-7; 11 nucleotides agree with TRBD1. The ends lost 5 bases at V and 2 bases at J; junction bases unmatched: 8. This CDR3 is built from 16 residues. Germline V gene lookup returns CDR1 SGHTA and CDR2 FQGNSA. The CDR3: CASSRTGTGGTYEQYF. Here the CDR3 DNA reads TGTGCCAGCAGCCGTACTGGGACAGGGGGAACCTACGAGCAGTACTTC.

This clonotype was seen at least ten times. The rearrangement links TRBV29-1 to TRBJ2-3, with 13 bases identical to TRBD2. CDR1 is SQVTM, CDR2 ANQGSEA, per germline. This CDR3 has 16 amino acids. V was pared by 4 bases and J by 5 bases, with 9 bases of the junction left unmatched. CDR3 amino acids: CSVAGLAGDGGDTQYF. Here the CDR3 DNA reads TGCAGCGTTGCCGGACTAGCGGGAGATGGGGGAGATACGCAGTATTTT.

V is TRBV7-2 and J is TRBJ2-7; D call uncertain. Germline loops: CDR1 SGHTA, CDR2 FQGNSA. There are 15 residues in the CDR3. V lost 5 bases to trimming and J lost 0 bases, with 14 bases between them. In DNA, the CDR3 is TGTGCCAGCAGCCCAGTGACTGGGGTCTCCTACGAGCAGTACTTC. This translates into CASSPVTGVSYEQYF.

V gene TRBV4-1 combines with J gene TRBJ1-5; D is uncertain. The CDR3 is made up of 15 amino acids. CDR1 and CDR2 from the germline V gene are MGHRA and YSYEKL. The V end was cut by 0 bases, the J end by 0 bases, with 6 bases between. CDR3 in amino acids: CASSQDFNSNQPQHF. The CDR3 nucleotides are TGCGCCAGCAGCCAAGATTTTAATAGCAATCAGCCCCAGCATTTT.

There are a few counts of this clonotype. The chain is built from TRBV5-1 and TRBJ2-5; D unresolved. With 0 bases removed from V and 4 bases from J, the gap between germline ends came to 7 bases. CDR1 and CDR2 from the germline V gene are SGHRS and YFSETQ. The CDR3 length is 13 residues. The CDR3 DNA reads TGCGCCAGCAGCTTGGGGGTGATAGAGACCCAGTACTTC. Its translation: CASSLGVIETQYF.

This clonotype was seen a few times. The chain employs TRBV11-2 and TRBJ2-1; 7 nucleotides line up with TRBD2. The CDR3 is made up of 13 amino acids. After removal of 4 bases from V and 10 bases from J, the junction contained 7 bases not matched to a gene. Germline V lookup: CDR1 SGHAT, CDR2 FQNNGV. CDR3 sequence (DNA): TGTGCCAGCAGCTCGGGGTGGGGAGGGGAGCAGTTCTTC. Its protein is CASSSGWGGEQFF.

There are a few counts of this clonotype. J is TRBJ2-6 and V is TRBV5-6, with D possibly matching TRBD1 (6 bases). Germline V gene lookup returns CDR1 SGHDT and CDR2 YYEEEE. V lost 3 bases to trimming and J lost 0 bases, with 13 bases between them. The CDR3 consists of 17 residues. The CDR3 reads CASSSLQGGSGANVLTF. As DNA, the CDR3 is TGTGCCAGCAGCTCATTACAAGGGGGCTCTGGGGCCAACGTCCTGACTTTC.

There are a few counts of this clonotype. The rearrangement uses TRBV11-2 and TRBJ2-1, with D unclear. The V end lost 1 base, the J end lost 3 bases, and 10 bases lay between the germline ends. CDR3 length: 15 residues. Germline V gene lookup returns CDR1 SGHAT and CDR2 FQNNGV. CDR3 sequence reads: CASSLGPGYYNEQFF. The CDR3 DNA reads TGTGCCAGCAGCTTAGGACCAGGCTACTACAATGAGCAGTTCTTC.

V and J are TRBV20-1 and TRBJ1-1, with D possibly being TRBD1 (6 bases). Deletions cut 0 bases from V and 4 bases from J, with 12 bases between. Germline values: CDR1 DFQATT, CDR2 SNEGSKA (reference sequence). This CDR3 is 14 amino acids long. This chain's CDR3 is CSARDLRGGTEAFF. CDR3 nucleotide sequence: TGCAGTGCTAGAGATCTTAGGGGGGGCACTGAAGCTTTCTTT.

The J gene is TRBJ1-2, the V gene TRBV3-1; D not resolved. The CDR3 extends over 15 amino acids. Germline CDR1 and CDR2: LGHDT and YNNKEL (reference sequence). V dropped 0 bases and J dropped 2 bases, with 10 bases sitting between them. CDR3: CASSQDQAVNYGYTF. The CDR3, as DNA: TGTGCCAGCAGCCAAGATCAGGCCGTAAACTATGGCTACACCTTC.

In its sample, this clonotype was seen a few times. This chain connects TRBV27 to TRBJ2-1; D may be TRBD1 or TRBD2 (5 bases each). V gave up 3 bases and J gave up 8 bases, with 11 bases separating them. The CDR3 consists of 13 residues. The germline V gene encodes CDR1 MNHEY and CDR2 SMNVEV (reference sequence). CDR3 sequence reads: CASSLRGRHEQFF. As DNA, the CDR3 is TGTGCCAGCAGTTTGAGGGGCCGGCATGAGCAGTTCTTC.